Each of the 4 T cell receptor beta chains below was sequenced from the same sample in a study of blood T cell repertoires in COVID-19. Sequenced by immunoSEQ multiplex PCR; TCRdb stores in-frame clones only, minus some. This sample has approximately 390,000 clones, with 88% found just once. Sequences were obtained from PBMCs or T cells enriched from blood (not recorded which). Receptor source: a woman in her 40s with acute COVID-19.

The chain couples TRBV29-1 to TRBJ2-3; TRBD2 might be the D (5 bases). Looked up from germline, CDR1 is SQVTM and CDR2 is ANQGSEA. Trimming removed 1 base at V and 4 bases at J, with 15 bases between. The CDR3 is 15 residues long. In DNA, the CDR3 is TGCAGCGTTGAAGGGGGTTGGCTAGCAGCAGATACGCAGTATTTT. Its protein product is CSVEGGWLAADTQYF.

Comments on this clone: Other DNA sequences of this sample code for an identical CDR3. This rearrangement joins TRBV5-1 to TRBJ2-6; no reliable D call. V was clipped by 2 bases and J by 0 bases, with 3 bases between them. Germline V gene sequence: CDR1 SGHRS, CDR2 YFSETQ. The CDR3 is 14 residues long. CDR3 sequence (DNA): TGCGCCAGCAGCTTTTACTCTGGGGCCAACGTCCTGACTTTC. Translation gives CASSFYSGANVLTF.

This chain joins TRBV29-1 and TRBJ2-1; 8 nucleotides agree with TRBD1. Unmatched junction bases numbered 9, after V lost 3 bases and J lost 5 bases. The CDR3 runs 15 residues. The germline gives CDR1 SQVTM, CDR2 ANQGSEA. CDR3: CSVDTGTGQNNEQFF. Written as DNA, the CDR3 is TGCAGCGTTGACACCGGGACAGGACAGAACAATGAGCAGTTCTTC.

This chain connects TRBV7-2 to TRBJ2-7, with 9 bases matching TRBD2. Losses at the gene ends were 5 bases for V and 2 bases for J; bases not matched to a gene: 10. This CDR3 spans 16 amino acids. CDR1 SGHTA and CDR2 FQGNSA come from the germline V gene. This CDR3 reads CASSPSRIAGAYEQYF. CDR3 coding DNA: TGTGCCAGCAGCCCCTCCAGGATAGCGGGGGCCTACGAGCAGTACTTC. Full variable domain (remainder filled in from reference TRBV7-2 and TRBJ2-7): GAGVSQSPSNKVTEKGKDVELRCDPISGHTALYWYRQSLGQGLEFLIYFQGNSAPDKSGLPSDRFSAERTGGSVSTLTIQRTQQEDSAVYLCASSPSRIAGAYEQYFGPGTRLTVT.